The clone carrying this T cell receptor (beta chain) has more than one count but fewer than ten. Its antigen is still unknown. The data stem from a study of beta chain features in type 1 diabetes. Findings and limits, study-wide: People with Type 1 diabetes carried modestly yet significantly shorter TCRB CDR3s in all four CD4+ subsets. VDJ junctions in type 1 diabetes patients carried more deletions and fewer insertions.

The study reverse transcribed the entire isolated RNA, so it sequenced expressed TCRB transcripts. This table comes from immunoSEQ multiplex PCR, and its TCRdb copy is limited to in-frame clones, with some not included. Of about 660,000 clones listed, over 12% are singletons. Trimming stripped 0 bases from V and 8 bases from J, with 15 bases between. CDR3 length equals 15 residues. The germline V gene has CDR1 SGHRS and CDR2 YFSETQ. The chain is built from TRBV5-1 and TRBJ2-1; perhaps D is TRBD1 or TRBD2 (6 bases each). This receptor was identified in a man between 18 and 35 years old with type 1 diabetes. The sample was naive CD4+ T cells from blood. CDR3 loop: CASSLDGGRNDEQFF. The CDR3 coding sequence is TGCGCCAGCAGCTTGGATGGGGGGCGTAATGATGAGCAGTTCTTC.